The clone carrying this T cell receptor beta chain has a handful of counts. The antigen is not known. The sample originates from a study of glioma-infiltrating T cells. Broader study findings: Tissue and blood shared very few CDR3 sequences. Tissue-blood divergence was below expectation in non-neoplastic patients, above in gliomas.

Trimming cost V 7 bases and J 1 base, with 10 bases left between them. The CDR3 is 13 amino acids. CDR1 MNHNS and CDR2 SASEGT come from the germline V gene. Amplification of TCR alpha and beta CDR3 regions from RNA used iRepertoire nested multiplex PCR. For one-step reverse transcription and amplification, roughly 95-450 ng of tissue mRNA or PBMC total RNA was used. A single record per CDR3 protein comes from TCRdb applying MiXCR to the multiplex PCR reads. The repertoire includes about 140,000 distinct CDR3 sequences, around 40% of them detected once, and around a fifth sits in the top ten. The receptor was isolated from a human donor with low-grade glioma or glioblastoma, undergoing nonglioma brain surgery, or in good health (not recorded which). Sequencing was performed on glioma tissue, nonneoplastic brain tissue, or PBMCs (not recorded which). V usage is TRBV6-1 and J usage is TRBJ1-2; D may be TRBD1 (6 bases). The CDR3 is CASTRGGNYGYTF. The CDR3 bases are TGTGCCAGCACCAGGGGCGGTAACTATGGCTACACCTTC.